These 32 T cell receptor beta chains originate from one sample sequenced in a study of glioma-infiltrating T cells after dendritic cell vaccination. The time point was: after dendritic cell vaccination, including at tumor progression/relapse. Profiling relied on immunoSEQ multiplex PCR, and the TCRdb table lists in-frame clones only, not all of them. The sample carries tens of thousands of clones, approximately 89% recorded once. This sample comprised blood, obtained after dendritic cell vaccination. These receptors all stem from a human donor with glioblastoma.

The rearrangement joins TRBV5-1 to TRBJ2-7; D is unresolved. The CDR3 runs to 15 residues. Trimming pared 0 bases from V and 0 bases from J, leaving 10 bases between. Germline V gives CDR1 SGHRS, CDR2 YFSETQ. CDR3 loop: CASSLVTRSSYEQYF. CDR3 in DNA: TGCGCCAGCAGCTTGGTTACTCGAAGCTCCTACGAGCAGTACTTC.

This clone occurred once. V usage is TRBV5-1 and J usage is TRBJ2-1; TRBD2 matches 13 bases. Germline V gene sequence: CDR1 SGHRS, CDR2 YFSETQ. Losses at the gene ends were 0 bases for V and 4 bases for J; bases not matched to a gene: 7. This CDR3 region has 18 residues. The chain's CDR3 is CASSLGRTSGSRYNEQFF. DNA of the CDR3: TGCGCCAGCAGCTTGGGGAGGACTAGCGGGAGCCGGTACAATGAGCAGTTCTTC.

The J gene is TRBJ1-2, the V gene TRBV29-1, with 9 bases matching TRBD1. V was clipped by 6 bases and J by 10 bases; unmatched bases: 18. CDR3 size: 15 residues. Germline V CDR1 and CDR2: SQVTM, ANQGSEA. The CDR3, as DNA: TGCAGCGTGGCCAGCGGGACAGGGTATCGAGTATCCTACACCTTC. This gives the protein CSVASGTGYRVSYTF.

The rearrangement uses TRBV10-3 and TRBJ2-7; 9 bases line up with TRBD2. Germline V gene data show CDR1 as ENHRY and CDR2 as SYGVKD. The CDR3 loop spans 13 amino acids. V gave up 10 bases and J gave up 6 bases; unmatched junction bases: 10. The CDR3 region has the DNA TGTGCCACCTTAGCGGGAGAGGGCCGCGAGCAGTACTTC. Translating gives CATLAGEGREQYF.

This clone appeared once. At one boundary the junction diverges from the germline segment, which might be a read error. The chain has TRBV7-7 and TRBJ2-1, with TRBD2 matching 11 bases. This CDR3 has 16 residues. Germline V lookup: CDR1 SSHAT, CDR2 FNYEAQ (reference sequence). The CDR3 nucleotides read TGTGCTAGCAGCTTAGCGGGAGGGACTTCCTACAATGAGCAGTTCTTC. Protein product: CASSLAGGTSYNEQFF.

V is TRBV5-6 and J is TRBJ1-2; possibly TRBD1 for D (6 bases). The length of the CDR3 is 15 residues. Deletions cut 1 base from V and 1 base from J, with 11 bases between. Germline CDR1 and CDR2: SGHDT and YYEEEE. The CDR3 region has the DNA TGTGCCAGCAGCTTGTCATGGGGGCTTAACTATGGCTACACCTTC. Encoded protein: CASSLSWGLNYGYTF.

V is TRBV15 and J is TRBJ2-7; possibly TRBD1 for D (6 bases). Germline-derived CDR1 and CDR2 are LNHNV and YYDKDF (reference sequence). The CDR3 sequence is 14 residues long. Trimming removed 3 bases at V and 0 bases at J, with 9 bases between. This CDR3 reads CATSSYRDSYEQYF. DNA of the CDR3: TGTGCCACCAGCAGCTACAGGGACTCCTACGAGCAGTACTTC.

The V call is TRBV30, the J call TRBJ2-7, with 11 bases matching TRBD2. The CDR3 consists of 13 residues. The V segment lost 4 bases and the J segment 6 bases; nucleotides outside the gene matches: 5. Germline CDR1 and CDR2: GTSNPN and SVGIG (reference sequence). Here the CDR3 reads CAWNSGRVGEQYF. The CDR3 nucleotides are TGTGCCTGGAATAGCGGGAGGGTCGGCGAGCAGTACTTC.

The rearrangement joins TRBV21-1 to TRBJ2-7; TRBD2, the D gene given by the table, was not confirmed from the DNA. TRBV21-1 is listed as a pseudogene. The CDR3 is 17 residues long. CDR3 bases: TGTGCCAGCAGCAAAGTTGGGGGGGCGATCTTCCACTACGAGCAGTACTTC. Protein sequence: CASSKVGGAIFHYEQYF.

This chain connects TRBV2 to TRBJ2-7; D is unclear. Per germline, CDR1 SNHLY and CDR2 FYNNEI. The CDR3 has 14 amino acids. The V end lost 4 bases, the J end lost 4 bases, and 14 bases lay between the germline ends. Written as DNA, the CDR3 is TGTGCCAGCAGTGTGGCATATTCCGGGTACGAGCAGTACTTC. Translated: CASSVAYSGYEQYF.

The rearrangement links TRBV7-2 to TRBJ1-1; 8 bases are a match to TRBD1. Germline V lookup: CDR1 SGHTA, CDR2 FQGNSA. The CDR3 spans 15 residues. The V gene end was trimmed by 1 base and the J gene end by 4 bases; junction bases not matched to a gene: 5. The CDR3 protein is CASSLENRGSTEAFF. DNA for the CDR3: TGTGCCAGCAGCTTAGAGAACAGGGGGTCCACTGAAGCTTTCTTT. Together with reference TRBV7-2 and TRBJ1-1, the CDR3 gives the full variable domain: GAGVSQSPSNKVTEKGKDVELRCDPISGHTALYWYRQSLGQGLEFLIYFQGNSAPDKSGLPSDRFSAERTGGSVSTLTIQRTQQEDSAVYLCASSLENRGSTEAFFGQGTRLTVV.

This sequence joins TRBV5-6 and TRBJ1-3; D call uncertain. The germline CDR1 and CDR2 sequences are SGHDT and YYEEEE. The CDR3 is 16 residues long. V lost 4 bases and J lost 4, with 18 bases in between. CDR3: CASSVPSPLIGNTIYF. CDR3 nucleotide sequence: TGTGCCAGCAGCGTCCCAAGCCCCTTAATAGGAAACACCATATATTTT.

The chain carries TRBV7-9 and TRBJ2-1; 13 bases align to TRBD2. The CDR3 extends over 15 amino acids. J gave up 7 bases and V 5 bases, and 5 bases lay outside the gene matches. Germline V gene sequence: CDR1 SEHNR, CDR2 FQNEAQ (reference sequence). The DNA for the CDR3 is TGTGCCAGCAGCGCGACTAGCGGGAGGTGGAATGAGCAGTTCTTC. Its translation: CASSATSGRWNEQFF.

As for this clone: An end of the junction differs from the germline gene, which may be a read error. This chain uses TRBV2 with TRBJ2-7, with D perhaps TRBD1 (6 bases). Germline V gene data show CDR1 as SNHLY and CDR2 as FYNNEI. The CDR3 totals 11 residues. CDR3 in amino acids: CASSELRGYSF. The CDR3 bases are TGTGCCAGCAGTGAACTCAGGGGATATAGCTTC.

The chain is built from TRBV10-1 and TRBJ2-1; TRBD1 matches at 7 bases. In germline, CDR1 is WNHNN, CDR2 SYGVQD (reference sequence). The CDR3 is 14 residues long. In DNA, the CDR3 is TGCGCAGACTTTACAGGGGCCGGGTTTTTTGAGCAGTTCTTC. This encodes CADFTGAGFFEQFF.

The gene calls are TRBV28 and TRBJ1-4; D call uncertain. The CDR3 runs to 13 residues. Germline values: CDR1 MDHEN, CDR2 SYDVKM. V lost 4 bases, J lost 10 bases, and 13 bases lay in between. The CDR3 protein is CASSSRSSGKLFF. CDR3 nucleotide sequence: TGTGCCAGCAGTTCGCGTTCATCTGGAAAACTGTTTTTT.

V is TRBV28 and J is TRBJ1-5; a weak D match, TRBD1 (5 bases). Trimming shortened V by 6 bases and J by 4 bases, and 16 bases separated the two germline ends. The germline CDR1 and CDR2 sequences are MDHEN and SYDVKM. This CDR3 has 15 amino acids. The CDR3 loop reads CASSNYLTENQPQHF. In nucleotides, the CDR3 is TGTGCCAGCAGCAATTATCTGACAGAAAATCAGCCCCAGCATTTT.

V usage is TRBV19 and J usage is TRBJ1-5, with 7 bases aligning to TRBD1. This CDR3 spans 14 amino acids. The V segment lost 5 bases and the J segment 4 bases; nucleotides outside the gene matches: 5. Germline CDR1 is LNHDA and CDR2 is SQIVND (reference sequence). CDR3 loop: CASSFRQGNQPQHF. The CDR3 region has the DNA TGTGCCAGTAGTTTCCGACAGGGTAATCAGCCCCAGCATTTT.

J is TRBJ1-4 and V is TRBV10-3; TRBD1 agrees at 9 bases. CDR1 is ENHRY and CDR2 is SYGVKD in the germline V gene. V was pared by 2 bases and J by 5 bases, with 6 bases of the junction left unmatched. The CDR3 covers 16 residues. As DNA, the CDR3 is TGTGCCATCAGTGAGACCGGACAGGGGATGAATGAAAAACTGTTTTTT. It codes for CAISETGQGMNEKLFF.

The chain is built from TRBV2 and TRBJ2-7; TRBD2 is a possible D gene (5 bases). This CDR3 region has 11 residues. Trimming took off 3 bases at V and 7 bases at J, with 7 bases between the two ends. Germline lookup yields CDR1 SNHLY and CDR2 FYNNEI. Here the CDR3 reads CASSDTGEQYF. CDR3 sequence (DNA): TGTGCCAGCAGTGATACGGGGGAGCAGTACTTC.

V and J are TRBV30 and TRBJ1-2; no clear D. The CDR3 runs to 15 residues. Germline CDR1 GTSNPN, CDR2 SVGIG (reference sequence). V lost 3 bases to trimming and J lost 5 bases, with 19 bases between them. The CDR3 coding sequence is TGTGCCTGGAGAGCGGGTGTCAGCTTTGGGTATGGCTACACCTTC. This codes for CAWRAGVSFGYGYTF.

V usage is TRBV2 and J usage is TRBJ2-2, with 7 nucleotides matching TRBD1. Germline V gives CDR1 SNHLY, CDR2 FYNNEI. CDR3 length: 11 residues. Germline trimming cut 4 bases from V and 12 bases from J; bases unmatched to any gene: 2. The CDR3 sequence: CASSVQGKLFF. The CDR3 DNA follows: TGTGCCAGCAGTGTACAGGGGAAGCTGTTTTTT. The variable domain in full, completed from reference TRBV2 and TRBJ2-2, reads EPEVTQTPSHQVTQMGQEVILRCVPISNHLYFYWYRQILGQKVEFLVSFYNNEISEKSEIFDDQFSVERPDGSNFTLKIRSTKLEDSAMYFCASSVQGKLFFGEGSRLTVL.

The chain couples TRBV10-3 to TRBJ2-2; 11 bases are shared with TRBD2. From germline, CDR1 is ENHRY and CDR2 SYGVKD. This CDR3 is 14 amino acids long. The junction had 2 bases not matched to a gene; V was cut back by 10 bases and J by 1 base. The CDR3 DNA is TGTGCCAGCGGACTAGCGGGGAACACCGGGGAGCTGTTTTTT. Its protein is CASGLAGNTGELFF.

Turning to this clone: The junction does not match germline at one end; this may be a read error. This chain links TRBV30 with TRBJ1-3; D unclear. Germline lookup yields CDR1 GTSNPN and CDR2 SVGIG (reference sequence). This CDR3 has 14 residues. This CDR3 is CAWTLEFPGNTIYF. CDR3 sequence (DNA): TGTGCTTGGACTCTGGAGTTCCCAGGAAACACCATATATTTT.

The V call is TRBV30, the J call TRBJ2-1, with 11 nucleotides matching TRBD1. This CDR3 has 16 residues. Germline V CDR1 and CDR2: GTSNPN, SVGIG (reference sequence). V gave up 1 base and J gave up 3 bases; unmatched junction bases: 5. CDR3 region: CAWSEGDRGYYNEQFF. In DNA form, the CDR3 reads TGTGCCTGGAGTGAAGGGGACAGGGGGTACTACAATGAGCAGTTCTTC.

The rearrangement uses TRBV7-9 and TRBJ1-1; D call uncertain. There are 15 residues in the CDR3. Between the trimmed V and J ends, which lost 1 base and 3 bases, there was a span of 12 bases. Looked up from germline, CDR1 is SEHNR and CDR2 is FQNEAQ (reference sequence). The CDR3 coding sequence is TGTGCCAGCAGCTTAGTTTCTTTTAACTACACTGAAGCTTTCTTT. Protein sequence: CASSLVSFNYTEAFF.

The chain has TRBV5-6 and TRBJ1-1; D is unresolved. CDR3 length equals 14 residues. CDR1 SGHDT and CDR2 YYEEEE come from the germline V gene. Deletions cut 6 bases from V and 2 bases from J, with 14 bases between. CDR3 protein: CASTRVEPNTEAFF. The CDR3 nucleotides are TGTGCCAGCACCCGGGTTGAACCCAACACTGAAGCTTTCTTT.

The chain employs TRBV28 and TRBJ1-3; D may be TRBD1 (5 bases). The CDR3 length is 13 residues. Trimming pared 6 bases from V and 4 bases from J, leaving 10 bases between. Germline CDR1 MDHEN, CDR2 SYDVKM. This chain's CDR3 is CASSLRQGNTIYF. The CDR3, as DNA: TGTGCCAGCAGCCTCCGACAGGGAAACACCATATATTTT.

Notes on this clone: One end of the junction varies from germline; a read error may be responsible. V usage is TRBV7-7 and J usage is TRBJ1-5, with 7 positions matching TRBD1. CDR1 is SSHAT, CDR2 FNYEAQ, per germline (reference sequence). CDR3 length: 14 residues. CDR3 nucleotide sequence: TGTGCTAGCAGCCAAAGGACAGGAGGGGAGCCCCAGCATTTT. This translates into CASSQRTGGEPQHF.

The rearrangement links TRBV7-9 to TRBJ2-2, with 8 bases lining up with TRBD1. The CDR3 loop spans 16 amino acids. V shed 3 bases and J 7 bases; nucleotides not matched to a gene: 10. Germline V CDR1 and CDR2: SEHNR, FQNEAQ (reference sequence). The CDR3 DNA sequence: TGTGCCAGCAGCTTTCATGCGACAGGGGTAGGCGGGGAGCTGTTTTTT. Its translation: CASSFHATGVGGELFF. The variable domain in full, completed from reference TRBV7-9 and TRBJ2-2, reads DTGVSQNPRHKITKRGQNVTFRCDPISEHNRLYWYRQTLGQGPEFLTYFQNEAQLEKSRLLSDRFSAERPKGSFSTLEIQRTEQGDSAMYLCASSFHATGVGGELFFGEGSRLTVL.

V is TRBV20-1 and J is TRBJ1-1; D gene uncertain. The CDR3 consists of 11 residues. Deletions cut 3 bases from V and 1 base from J, with 3 bases between. The germline gives CDR1 DFQATT, CDR2 SNEGSKA (reference sequence). In DNA form, the CDR3 reads TGCAGTGCTAGCAAGAACACTGAAGCTTTCTTT. It translates to CSASKNTEAFF.

As to this clone: Within the sample, other DNA sequences also encode this same CDR3. The gene calls are TRBV27 and TRBJ1-2, with D uncertain. V was cut by 2 bases and J by 1 base, with 5 bases left in between. The length of the CDR3 is 13 residues. Germline V gene sequence: CDR1 MNHEY, CDR2 SMNVEV (reference sequence). The chain's CDR3 is CASSLNSNYGYTF. Here the CDR3 DNA reads TGTGCCAGCAGTTTAAACAGTAACTATGGCTACACCTTC.